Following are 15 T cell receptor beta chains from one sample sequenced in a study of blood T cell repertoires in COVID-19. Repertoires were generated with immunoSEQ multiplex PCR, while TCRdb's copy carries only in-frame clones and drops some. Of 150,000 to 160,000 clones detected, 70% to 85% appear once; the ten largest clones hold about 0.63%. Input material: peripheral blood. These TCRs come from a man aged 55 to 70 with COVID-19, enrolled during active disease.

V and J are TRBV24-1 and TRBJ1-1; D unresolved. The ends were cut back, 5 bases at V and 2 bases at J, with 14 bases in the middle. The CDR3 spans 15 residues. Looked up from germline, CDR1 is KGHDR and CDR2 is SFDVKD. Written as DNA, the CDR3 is TGTGCCACCAGTGGCGAGGCCGGGATTAACACTGAAGCTTTCTTT. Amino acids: CATSGEAGINTEAFF.

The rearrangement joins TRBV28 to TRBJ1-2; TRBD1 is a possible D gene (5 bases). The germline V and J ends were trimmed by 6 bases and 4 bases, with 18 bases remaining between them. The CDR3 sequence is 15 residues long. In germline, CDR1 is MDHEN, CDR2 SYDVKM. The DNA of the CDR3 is TGTGCCAGCAGGGCGGGGGGTATGGGGCTCTATGGCTACACCTTC. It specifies CASRAGGMGLYGYTF.

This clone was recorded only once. This CDR3 reads CASSQEFNRGSNQPQHF. The CDR3 region has the DNA TGCGCCAGCAGCCAAGAATTCAACAGGGGGAGCAATCAGCCCCAGCATTTT. V and J are TRBV4-3 and TRBJ1-5, with TRBD1 identical over 8 bases. The CDR3 runs to 17 residues. CDR1 and CDR2 from the germline V gene are LGHNA and YSLEER. V was clipped by 0 bases and J by 1 base; unmatched bases: 5.

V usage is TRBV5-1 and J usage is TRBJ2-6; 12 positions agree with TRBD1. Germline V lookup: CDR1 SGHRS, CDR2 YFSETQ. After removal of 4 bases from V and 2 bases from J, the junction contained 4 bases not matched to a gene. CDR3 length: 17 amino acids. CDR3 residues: CASSLGQGAPGANVLTF. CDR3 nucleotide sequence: TGCGCCAGCAGCCTGGGACAGGGGGCGCCTGGGGCCAACGTCCTGACTTTC.

CDR3 nucleotide sequence: TGTGCCAGCAGCCCGAAATCCAGGGTTACTGGAAACACCATATATTTT. Translating gives CASSPKSRVTGNTIYF. The rearrangement uses TRBV3-1 (or the pseudogene TRBV3-2) and TRBJ1-3; D perhaps matches TRBD1 (5 bases). Trimming stripped 4 bases from V and 2 bases from J, with 15 bases between. The V gene's germline CDR1 is LGHDT and CDR2 YNNKEL (reference sequence). The CDR3 totals 16 residues.

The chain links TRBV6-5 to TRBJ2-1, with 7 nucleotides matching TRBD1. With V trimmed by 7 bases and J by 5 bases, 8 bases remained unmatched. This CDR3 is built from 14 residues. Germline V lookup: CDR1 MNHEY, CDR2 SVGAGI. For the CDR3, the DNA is TGTGCCAGCATTCAGCAGGGGGAAAACAATGAGCAGTTCTTC. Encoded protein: CASIQQGENNEQFF.

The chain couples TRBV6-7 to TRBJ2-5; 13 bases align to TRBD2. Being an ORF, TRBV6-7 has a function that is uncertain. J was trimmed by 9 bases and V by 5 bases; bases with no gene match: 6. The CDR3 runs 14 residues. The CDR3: CASSPGTSGKPQYF. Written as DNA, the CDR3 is TGTGCCAGCAGTCCCGGGACTAGCGGGAAGCCCCAGTACTTC.

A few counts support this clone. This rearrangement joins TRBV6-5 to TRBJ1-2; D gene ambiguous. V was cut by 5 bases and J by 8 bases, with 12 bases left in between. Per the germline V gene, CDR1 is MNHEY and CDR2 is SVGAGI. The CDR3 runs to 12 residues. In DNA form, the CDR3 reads TGTGCCAGCAGTAAGGCCACGGGGGGCTACACCTTC. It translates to CASSKATGGYTF.

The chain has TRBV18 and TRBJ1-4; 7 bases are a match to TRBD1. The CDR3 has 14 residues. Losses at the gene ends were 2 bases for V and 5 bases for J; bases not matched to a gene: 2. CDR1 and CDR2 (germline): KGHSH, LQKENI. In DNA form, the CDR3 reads TGTGCCAGCTCACCAGCGACAGGGAATGAAAAACTGTTTTTT. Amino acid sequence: CASSPATGNEKLFF.

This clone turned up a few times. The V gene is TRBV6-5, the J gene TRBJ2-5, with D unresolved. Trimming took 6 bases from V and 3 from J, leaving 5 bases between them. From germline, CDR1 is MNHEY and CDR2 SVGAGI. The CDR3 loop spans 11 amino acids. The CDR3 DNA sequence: TGTGCCAGCAGCTTTGAAGAGACCCAGTACTTC. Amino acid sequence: CASSFEETQYF.

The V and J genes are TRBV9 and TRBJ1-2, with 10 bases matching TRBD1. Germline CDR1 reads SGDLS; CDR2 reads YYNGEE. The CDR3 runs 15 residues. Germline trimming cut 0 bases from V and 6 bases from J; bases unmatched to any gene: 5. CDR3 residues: CASSVEGQGVNGYTF. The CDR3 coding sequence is TGTGCCAGCAGCGTAGAAGGACAGGGGGTAAATGGCTACACCTTC.

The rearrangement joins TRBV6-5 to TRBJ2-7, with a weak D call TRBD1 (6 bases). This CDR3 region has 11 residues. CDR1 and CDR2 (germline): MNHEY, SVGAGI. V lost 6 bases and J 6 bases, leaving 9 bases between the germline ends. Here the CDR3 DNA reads TGTGCCAGCAGAACAGGGCTCGAGCAGTACTTC. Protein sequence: CASRTGLEQYF.

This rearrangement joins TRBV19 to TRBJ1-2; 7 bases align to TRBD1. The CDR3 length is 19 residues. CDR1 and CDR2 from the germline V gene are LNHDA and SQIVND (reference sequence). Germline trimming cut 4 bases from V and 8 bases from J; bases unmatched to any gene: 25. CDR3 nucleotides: TGTGCCAGTAGTAACTCCATCTCCCTACCCGAGACAGGGATTGAAGGCTACACCTTC. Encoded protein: CASSNSISLPETGIEGYTF.

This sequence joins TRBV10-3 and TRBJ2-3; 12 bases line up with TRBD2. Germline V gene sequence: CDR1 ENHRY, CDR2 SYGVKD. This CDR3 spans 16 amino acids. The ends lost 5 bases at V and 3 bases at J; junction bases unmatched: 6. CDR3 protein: CAISPGLAGRTDTQYF. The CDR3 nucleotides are TGTGCCATCAGTCCAGGACTAGCGGGGCGTACAGATACGCAGTATTTT.

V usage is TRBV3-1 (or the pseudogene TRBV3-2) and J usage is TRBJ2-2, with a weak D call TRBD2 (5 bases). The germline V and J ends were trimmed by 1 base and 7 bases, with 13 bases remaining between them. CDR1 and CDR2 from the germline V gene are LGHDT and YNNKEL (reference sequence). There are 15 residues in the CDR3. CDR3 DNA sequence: TGTGCCAGCAGCCAAGGTCTAGCTTATGGCGGGGAGCTGTTTTTT. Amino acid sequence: CASSQGLAYGGELFF.